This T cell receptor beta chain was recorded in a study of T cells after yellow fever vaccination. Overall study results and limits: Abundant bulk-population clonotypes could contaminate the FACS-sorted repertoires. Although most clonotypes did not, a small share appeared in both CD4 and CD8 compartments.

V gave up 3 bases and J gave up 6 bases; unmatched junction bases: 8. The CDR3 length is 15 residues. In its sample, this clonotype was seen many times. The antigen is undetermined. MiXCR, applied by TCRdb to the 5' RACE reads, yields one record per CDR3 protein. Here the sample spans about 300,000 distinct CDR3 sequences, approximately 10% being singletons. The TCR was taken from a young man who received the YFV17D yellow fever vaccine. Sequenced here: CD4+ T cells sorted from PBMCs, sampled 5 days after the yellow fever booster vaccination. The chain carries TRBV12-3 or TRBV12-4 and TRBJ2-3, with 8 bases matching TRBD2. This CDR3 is CASSFLRGASDTQYF. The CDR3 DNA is TGTGCCAGCAGTTTCCTGCGGGGGGCCTCGGATACGCAGTATTTT.